This T cell receptor (beta chain) was sequenced during a study of blood T cell repertoires in COVID-19. V shed 1 base and J shed 5 bases, with 8 bases lying between them. The length of the CDR3 is 13 residues. Per the germline V gene, CDR1 is SGHTA and CDR2 is FQGNSA. Authors' analysis steps: Reference gene primer amplification gave nucleated cell count estimates. Some clones are missing from TCRdb's copy, which holds only in-frame ones; the method was immunoSEQ multiplex PCR. D and trimming come from the DNA, and the V and J calls and clone size come from that table. The table includes about 300,000 clones, about nine tenths detected once.

The specimen was PBMCs or T cells enriched from blood (not recorded which). The TCR sequence derives from a woman between 18 and 30 years old who had recovered from COVID-19. V gene TRBV7-2 combines with J gene TRBJ1-1, with D maybe TRBD1 (6 bases). CDR3 residues: CASSLVRGTEAFF. For the CDR3, the DNA is TGTGCCAGCAGCTTAGTGAGGGGGACTGAAGCTTTCTTT.